These 3 T cell receptor beta chains came from one sample sequenced in a study of T cells in Graves' hyperthyroidism and ophthalmopathy. RNA transcripts provided the source from which TCR beta CDR3 regions were amplified. The primer set for the first-round RT-PCR of the TCR CDR3 was HTBI. TCRdb reprocessed the multiplex PCR reads with MiXCR, giving one entry per CDR3 protein. Seen here are 310,000 or so distinct CDR3 sequences, about a sixth observed once, and the top ten hold roughly 53%. What was sequenced was blood. These receptors came from a woman aged 60-75 years with Graves' ophthalmopathy.

The J gene is TRBJ1-2, the V gene TRBV6-1; the match to TRBD1 covers 9 bases. V lost 5 bases and J lost 4; bases outside the gene matches: 5. Germline CDR1 MNHNS, CDR2 SASEGT. The CDR3 runs 14 residues. The CDR3: CASSMGQGGYGYTF. The CDR3, as DNA: TGTGCCAGCAGTATGGGACAGGGTGGCTATGGCTACACCTTC.

This clonotype was observed many times. The chain uses TRBV11-1 and TRBJ2-5; D possibly corresponds to TRBD1 (5 bases). The V gene lost 1 base and the J gene lost 5 bases, with 8 bases spanning the gap. Germline lookup yields CDR1 SGHAT and CDR2 FQDESV (reference sequence). This CDR3 region has 13 residues. The CDR3 DNA follows: TGTGCCAGCAGCTTAGGGGGCTGGGAGACCCAGTACTTC. Translated, it gives CASSLGGWETQYF.

The sample holds many counts of this clonotype. The rearrangement links TRBV2 to TRBJ1-6; D gene uncertain. The CDR3 sequence is 14 residues long. CDR1 is SNHLY and CDR2 is FYNNEI in the germline V gene. The V gene lost 8 bases and the J gene lost 0 bases, with 8 bases spanning the gap. CDR3 amino acids: CASGESSYNSPLHF. CDR3 DNA: TGTGCCAGCGGAGAGTCCTCCTATAATTCACCCCTCCACTTT.